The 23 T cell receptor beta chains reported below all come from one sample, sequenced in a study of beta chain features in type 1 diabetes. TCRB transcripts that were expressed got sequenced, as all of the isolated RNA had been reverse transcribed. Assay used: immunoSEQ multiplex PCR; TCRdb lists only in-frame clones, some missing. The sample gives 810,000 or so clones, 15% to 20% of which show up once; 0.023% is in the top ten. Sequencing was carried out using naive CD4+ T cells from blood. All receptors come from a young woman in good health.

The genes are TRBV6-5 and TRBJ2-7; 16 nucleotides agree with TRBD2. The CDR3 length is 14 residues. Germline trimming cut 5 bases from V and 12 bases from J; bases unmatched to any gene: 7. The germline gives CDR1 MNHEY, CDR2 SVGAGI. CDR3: CASSKGLAGGPRYF. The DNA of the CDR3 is TGTGCCAGCAGTAAGGGACTAGCGGGAGGGCCCAGGTACTTC.

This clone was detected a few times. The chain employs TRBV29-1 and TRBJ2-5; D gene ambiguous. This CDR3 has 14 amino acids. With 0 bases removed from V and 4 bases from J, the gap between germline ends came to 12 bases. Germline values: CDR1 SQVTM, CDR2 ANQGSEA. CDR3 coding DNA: TGCAGCGTTGAAGACCGACTCTATACAGAGACCCAGTACTTC. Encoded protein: CSVEDRLYTETQYF.

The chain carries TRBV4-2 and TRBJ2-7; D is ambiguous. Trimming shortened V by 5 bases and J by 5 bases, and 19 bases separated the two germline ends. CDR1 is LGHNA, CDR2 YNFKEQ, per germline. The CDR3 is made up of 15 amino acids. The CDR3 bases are TGTGCCAGCAGCGAAAGGGTATTGGAGCTTGACGAGCAGTACTTC. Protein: CASSERVLELDEQYF.

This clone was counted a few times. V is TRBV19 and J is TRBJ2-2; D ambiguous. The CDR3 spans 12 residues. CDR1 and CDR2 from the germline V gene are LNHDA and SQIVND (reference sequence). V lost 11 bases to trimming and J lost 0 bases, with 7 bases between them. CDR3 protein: CAVDTNTGELFF. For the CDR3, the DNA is TGTGCCGTTGACACGAACACCGGGGAGCTGTTTTTT.

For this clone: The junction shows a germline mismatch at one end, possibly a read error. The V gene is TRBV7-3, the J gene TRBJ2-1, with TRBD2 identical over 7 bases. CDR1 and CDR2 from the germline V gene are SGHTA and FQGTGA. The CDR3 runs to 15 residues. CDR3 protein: CASSLSGSSFNEQFF. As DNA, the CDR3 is TGTGCCAGCAGCTTAAGCGGGAGTTCCTTCAATGAGCAGTTCTTC.

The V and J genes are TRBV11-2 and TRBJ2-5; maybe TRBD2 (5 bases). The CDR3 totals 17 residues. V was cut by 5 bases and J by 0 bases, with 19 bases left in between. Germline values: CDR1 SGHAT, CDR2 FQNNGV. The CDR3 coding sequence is TGTGCCAGCAGCGGTCTCGGGAACACCCCGTACCAAGAGACCCAGTACTTC. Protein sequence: CASSGLGNTPYQETQYF.

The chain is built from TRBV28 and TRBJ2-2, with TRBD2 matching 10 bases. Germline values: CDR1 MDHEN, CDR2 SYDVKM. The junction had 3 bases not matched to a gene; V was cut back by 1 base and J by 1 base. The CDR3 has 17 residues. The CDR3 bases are TGTGCCAGCAGTTTATTGACTAGCGGGCGGAACACCGGGGAGCTGTTTTTT. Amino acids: CASSLLTSGRNTGELFF.

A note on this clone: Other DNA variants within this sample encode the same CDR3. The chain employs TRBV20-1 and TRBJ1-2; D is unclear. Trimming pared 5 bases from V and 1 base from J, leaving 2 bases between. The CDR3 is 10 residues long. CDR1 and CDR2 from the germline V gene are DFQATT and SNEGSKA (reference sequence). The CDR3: CSAVNYGYTF. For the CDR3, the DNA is TGCAGTGCTGTTAACTATGGCTACACCTTC.

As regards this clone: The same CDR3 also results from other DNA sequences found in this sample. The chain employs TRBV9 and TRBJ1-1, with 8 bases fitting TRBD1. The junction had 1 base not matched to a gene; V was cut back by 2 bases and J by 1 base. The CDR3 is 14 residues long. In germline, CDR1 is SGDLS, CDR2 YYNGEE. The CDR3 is CASSVTGANTEAFF. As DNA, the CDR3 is TGTGCCAGCAGCGTGACAGGGGCGAACACTGAAGCTTTCTTT.

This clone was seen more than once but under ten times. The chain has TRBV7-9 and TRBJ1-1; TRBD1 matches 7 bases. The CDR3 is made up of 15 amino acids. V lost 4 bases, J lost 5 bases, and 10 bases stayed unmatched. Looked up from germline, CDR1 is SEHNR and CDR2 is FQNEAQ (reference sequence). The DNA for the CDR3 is TGTGCCAGCAGCTCCTTATCCCCACAGGGGACTGAAGCTTTCTTT. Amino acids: CASSSLSPQGTEAFF. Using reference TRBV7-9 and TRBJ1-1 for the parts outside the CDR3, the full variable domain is DTGVSQNPRHKITKRGQNVTFRCDPISEHNRLYWYRQTLGQGPEFLTYFQNEAQLEKSRLLSDRFSAERPKGSFSTLEIQRTEQGDSAMYLCASSSLSPQGTEAFFGQGTRLTVV.

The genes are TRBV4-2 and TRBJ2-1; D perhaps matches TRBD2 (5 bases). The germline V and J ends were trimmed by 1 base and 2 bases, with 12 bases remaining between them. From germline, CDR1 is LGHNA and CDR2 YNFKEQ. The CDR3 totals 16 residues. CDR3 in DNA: TGTGCCAGCAGCCAAGGGGCTAGCCAAGCCTACAATGAGCAGTTCTTC. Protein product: CASSQGASQAYNEQFF.

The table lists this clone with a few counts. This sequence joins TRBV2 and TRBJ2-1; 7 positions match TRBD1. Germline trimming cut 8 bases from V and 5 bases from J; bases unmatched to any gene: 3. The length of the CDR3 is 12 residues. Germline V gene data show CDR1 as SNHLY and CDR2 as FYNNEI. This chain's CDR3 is CASWDSNNEQFF. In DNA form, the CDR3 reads TGTGCCAGCTGGGACAGCAACAATGAGCAGTTCTTC.

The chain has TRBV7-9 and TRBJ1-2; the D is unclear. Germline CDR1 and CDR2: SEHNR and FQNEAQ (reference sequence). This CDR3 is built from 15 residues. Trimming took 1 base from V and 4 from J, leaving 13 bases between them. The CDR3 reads CASSLDRIPGYGYTF. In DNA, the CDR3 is TGTGCCAGCAGCTTAGATCGCATCCCTGGCTATGGCTACACCTTC. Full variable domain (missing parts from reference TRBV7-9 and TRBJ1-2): DTGVSQNPRHKITKRGQNVTFRCDPISEHNRLYWYRQTLGQGPEFLTYFQNEAQLEKSRLLSDRFSAERPKGSFSTLEIQRTEQGDSAMYLCASSLDRIPGYGYTFGSGTRLTVV.

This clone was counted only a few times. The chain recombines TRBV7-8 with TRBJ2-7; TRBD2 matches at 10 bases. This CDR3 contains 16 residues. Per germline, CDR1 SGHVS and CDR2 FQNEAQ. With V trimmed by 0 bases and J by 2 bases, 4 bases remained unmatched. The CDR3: CASSLAGTSATYEQYF. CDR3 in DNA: TGTGCCAGCAGCTTAGCCGGGACTAGCGCAACCTACGAGCAGTACTTC.

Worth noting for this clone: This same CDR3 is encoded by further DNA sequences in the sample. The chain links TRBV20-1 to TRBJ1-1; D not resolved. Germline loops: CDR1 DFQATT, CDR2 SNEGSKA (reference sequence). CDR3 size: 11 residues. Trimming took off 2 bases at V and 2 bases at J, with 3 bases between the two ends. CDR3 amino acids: CSARPNTEAFF. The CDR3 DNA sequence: TGCAGTGCTAGACCCAACACTGAAGCTTTCTTT.

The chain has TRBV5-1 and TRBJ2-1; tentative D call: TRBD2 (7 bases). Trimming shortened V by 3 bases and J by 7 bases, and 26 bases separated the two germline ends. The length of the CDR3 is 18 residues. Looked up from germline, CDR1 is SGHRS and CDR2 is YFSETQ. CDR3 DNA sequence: TGCGCCAGCAGCTCGAGCGGGACATCCAGCCCCAATCCAAATGAGCAGTTCTTC. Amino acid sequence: CASSSSGTSSPNPNEQFF. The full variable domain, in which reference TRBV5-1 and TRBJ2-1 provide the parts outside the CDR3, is KAGVTQTPRYLIKTRGQQVTLSCSPISGHRSVSWYQQTPGQGLQFLFEYFSETQRNKGNFPGRFSGRQFSNSRSEMNVSTLELGDSALYLCASSSSGTSSPNPNEQFFGPGTRLTVL.

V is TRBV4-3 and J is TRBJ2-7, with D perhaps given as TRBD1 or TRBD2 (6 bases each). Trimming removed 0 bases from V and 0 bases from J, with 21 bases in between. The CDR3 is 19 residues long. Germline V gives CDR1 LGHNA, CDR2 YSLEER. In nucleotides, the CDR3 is TGCGCCAGCAGCCAAGAAGACAGGCCAGGCAGGACTATCTCCTACGAGCAGTACTTC. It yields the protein CASSQEDRPGRTISYEQYF.

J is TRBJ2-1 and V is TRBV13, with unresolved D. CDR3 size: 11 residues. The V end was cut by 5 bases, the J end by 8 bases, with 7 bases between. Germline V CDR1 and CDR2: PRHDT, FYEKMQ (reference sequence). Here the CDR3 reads CASSLLYEQFF. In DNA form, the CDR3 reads TGTGCCAGCAGCCTATTATATGAGCAGTTCTTC.

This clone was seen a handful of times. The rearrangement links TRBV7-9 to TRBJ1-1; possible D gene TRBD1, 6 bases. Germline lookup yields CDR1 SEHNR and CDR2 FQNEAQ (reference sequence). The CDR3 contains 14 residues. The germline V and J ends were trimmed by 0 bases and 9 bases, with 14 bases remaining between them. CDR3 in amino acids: CASSLAVRGLKAFF. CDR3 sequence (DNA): TGTGCCAGCAGCTTAGCAGTGAGGGGGTTGAAAGCTTTCTTT.

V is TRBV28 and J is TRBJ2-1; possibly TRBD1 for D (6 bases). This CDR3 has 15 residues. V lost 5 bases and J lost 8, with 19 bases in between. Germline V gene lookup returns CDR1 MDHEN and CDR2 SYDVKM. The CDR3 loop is CASSDYGTTGHEQFF. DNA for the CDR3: TGTGCCAGCAGTGATTACGGGACCACAGGGCATGAGCAGTTCTTC. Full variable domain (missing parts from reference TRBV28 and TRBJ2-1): DVKVTQSSRYLVKRTGEKVFLECVQDMDHENMFWYRQDPGLGLRLIYFSYDVKMKEKGDIPEGYSVSREKKERFSLILESASTNQTSMYLCASSDYGTTGHEQFFGPGTRLTVL.

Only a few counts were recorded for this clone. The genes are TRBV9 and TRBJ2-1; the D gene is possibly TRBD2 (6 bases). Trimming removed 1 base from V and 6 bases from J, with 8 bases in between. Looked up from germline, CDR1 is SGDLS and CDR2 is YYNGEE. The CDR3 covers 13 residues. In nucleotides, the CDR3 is TGTGCCAGCAGCGTAACTAGCAGCAATGAGCAGTTCTTC. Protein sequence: CASSVTSSNEQFF.

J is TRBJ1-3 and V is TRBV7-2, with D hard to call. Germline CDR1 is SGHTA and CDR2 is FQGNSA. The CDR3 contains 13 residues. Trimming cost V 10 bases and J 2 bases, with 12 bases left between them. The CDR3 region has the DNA TGTGCCAACGCGGAAGTTCCTGGAAACACCATATATTTT. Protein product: CANAEVPGNTIYF.

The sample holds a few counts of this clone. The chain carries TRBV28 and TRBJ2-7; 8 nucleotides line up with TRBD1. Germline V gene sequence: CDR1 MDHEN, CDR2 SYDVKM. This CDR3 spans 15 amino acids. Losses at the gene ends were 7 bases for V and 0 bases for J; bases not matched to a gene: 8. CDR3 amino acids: CASTPGGIYSYEQYF. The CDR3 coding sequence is TGTGCCAGCACCCCAGGGGGCATCTACTCCTACGAGCAGTACTTC.